A single sample is the source of the 5 T cell receptor beta chains below, sequenced in a study of blood T cell repertoires in COVID-19. Some clones are missing from TCRdb's copy, which holds only in-frame ones; the method was immunoSEQ multiplex PCR. The table lists 150,000 to 250,000 clones, about four fifths of them singletons. Sequencing input: PBMCs or T cells enriched from blood (not recorded which). The receptors originated from a man in his forties who had recovered from COVID-19.

The chain has TRBV11-2 and TRBJ2-1, with D perhaps matching TRBD2 (5 bases). CDR1 is SGHAT and CDR2 is FQNNGV in the germline V gene. Trimming stripped 3 bases from V and 8 bases from J, with 11 bases between. The CDR3 has 13 residues. The CDR3 DNA reads TGTGCCAGCAGCTTTGCTGGAGGCGATGAGCAGTTCTTC. Amino acid sequence: CASSFAGGDEQFF.

The chain is built from TRBV25-1 and TRBJ1-2; D gene ambiguous. V lost 2 bases, J lost 6 bases, and 10 bases lay in between. Germline lookup yields CDR1 MGHDK and CDR2 SYGVNS. The CDR3 extends over 13 amino acids. CDR3 DNA: TGTGCCAGCAGTGAAATAAACGTAGATGGCTACACCTTC. Translating gives CASSEINVDGYTF.

The chain combines TRBV29-1 with TRBJ1-1; 10 bases are shared with TRBD1. This CDR3 region has 14 residues. V shed 5 bases and J 0 bases; nucleotides not matched to a gene: 3. Germline V lookup: CDR1 SQVTM, CDR2 ANQGSEA. The CDR3 loop reads CSVPDRGLNTEAFF. The DNA for the CDR3 is TGCAGCGTTCCGGACAGGGGGTTGAACACTGAAGCTTTCTTT.

The genes are TRBV28 and TRBJ1-4, with 7 bases lining up with TRBD1. Trimming cost V 4 bases and J 2 bases; bases outside gene matches: 10. Germline CDR1 is MDHEN and CDR2 is SYDVKM. The CDR3 runs 17 residues. The CDR3 protein is CASSSAILRGTNEKLFF. The CDR3 DNA reads TGTGCCAGCAGTTCCGCCATACTCAGGGGGACTAATGAAAAACTGTTTTTT.

This CDR3 is CASSQTVWEQYF. For the CDR3, the DNA is TGTGCCAGCAGCCAGACAGTTTGGGAGCAGTACTTC. The rearrangement joins TRBV7-8 to TRBJ2-7; perhaps TRBD1 as D (5 bases). Trimming removed 5 bases at V and 7 bases at J, with 12 bases between. This CDR3 contains 12 residues. CDR1 SGHVS and CDR2 FQNEAQ come from the germline V gene.